This T cell receptor beta chain is from a study of response to subunit inactivated influenza vaccine. Findings and limits, study-wide: Only a handful of new T cells, the authors suggested, are recruited with each seasonal influenza vaccination.

The table lists this clonotype with a few counts. The antigen is undetermined. V lost 4 bases to trimming and J lost 2 bases, with 14 bases between them. CDR3 length equals 15 residues. Germline V lookup: CDR1 LNHDA, CDR2 SQIVND (reference sequence). MiXCR, applied by TCRdb to the RT-PCR reads, yields one record per CDR3 protein. The sample includes over 750,000 distinct CDR3 sequences, 21% seen only once; the top ten take 10%. The V call is TRBV19, the J call TRBJ1-2; the D gene is possibly TRBD1 (6 bases). Sequencing was performed on PBMCs from blood, taken 4 to 6 days after vaccination. This receptor was taken from a man over 45 who received an inactivated influenza vaccine. CDR3 sequence: CASSRGTTTNYGYTF. CDR3 in DNA: TGTGCCAGTAGTAGAGGGACAACCACCAACTATGGCTACACCTTC.